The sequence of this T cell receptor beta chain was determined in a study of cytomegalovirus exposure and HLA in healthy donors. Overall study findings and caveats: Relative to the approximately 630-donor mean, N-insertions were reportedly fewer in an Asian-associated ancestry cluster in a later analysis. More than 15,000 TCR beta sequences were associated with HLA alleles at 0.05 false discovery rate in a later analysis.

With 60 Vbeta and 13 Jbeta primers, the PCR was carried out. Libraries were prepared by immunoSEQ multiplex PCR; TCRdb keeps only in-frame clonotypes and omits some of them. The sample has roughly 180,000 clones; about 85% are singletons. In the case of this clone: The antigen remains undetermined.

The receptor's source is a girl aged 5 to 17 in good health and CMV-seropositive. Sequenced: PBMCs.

The CDR3 spells CASSAPLEGWDYGYTF. CDR3 coding DNA: TGTGCCAGCAGTGCCCCGTTGGAGGGGTGGGACTATGGCTACACCTTC. The chain employs TRBV6-1 and TRBJ1-2, with TRBD1 as a possible D gene (5 bases). The CDR3 extends over 16 amino acids. Germline CDR1 and CDR2: MNHNS and SASEGT. Between the trimmed V and J ends, which lost 4 bases and 3 bases, there was a span of 18 bases.